This T cell receptor beta chain stems from a study of T cell responses to AZD1222 COVID-19 vaccine. Study outcomes and limitations: Along spike, vaccine-associated CD4 TCRs were found throughout, with dominance at 160-218 and 743-854.

The CDR3 contains 18 residues. V was pared by 3 bases and J by 0 bases, with 5 bases of the junction left unmatched. Germline values: CDR1 MNHEY, CDR2 SMNVEV (reference sequence). On this clone itself: Antigen unknown.

Clones were read by immunoSEQ multiplex PCR, and TCRdb kept only the in-frame ones, dropping some. The table records around 120,000 clones, around 92% of them present only once. Source: peripheral blood, taken on day 0 of AZD1222 vaccination. The chain uses TRBV27 and TRBJ2-2; 12 bases align to TRBD2. This TCR was recovered from an adult in good health. The CDR3 reads CASSFSGTSGSNTGELFF. As DNA, the CDR3 is TGTGCCAGCAGTTTTTCCGGGACTAGCGGGTCGAACACCGGGGAGCTGTTTTTT.